This is a list of T cell receptor beta chains from one sample in a study of T cell responses to AZD1222 COVID-19 vaccine. The table came from immunoSEQ multiplex PCR; TCRdb's copy has only in-frame clones and leaves some out. Seen here are some 170,000 clones, approximately 90% observed once, and the top ten hold roughly 0.98%. Sequencing used peripheral blood, obtained 28 days after the second AZD1222 dose. The receptors derive from an adult who received the AZD1222 COVID-19 vaccine. Both conserved end residues are part of each CDR3. A D gene is named only where the DNA matches it firmly.

J gene,D gene,V gene,CDR3 DNA,CDR3 protein
TRBJ1-4,TRBD1,TRBV7-8,TGTGCCAGCAGCGCGGACAGGGGCTTCAATGAAAAACTGTTTTTT,CASSADRGFNEKLFF
TRBJ2-5,-,TRBV18,TGTGCCAGCTCACCACCGAATCCAGGGACGGAGACCCAGTACTTC,CASSPPNPGTETQYF
TRBJ1-1,TRBD1,TRBV5-1,TGCGCCAGCAGCTTGAGGGCCACCGGACAGGGCGTCAACACTGAAGCTTTCTTT,CASSLRATGQGVNTEAFF
TRBJ1-4,-,TRBV3-1/TRBV3-2,TGTGCCAGCAGCCAAGCCGTCGGAGAAAAACTGTTTTTT,CASSQAVGEKLFF
TRBJ1-1,-,TRBV15,TGTGCCACCAGCAGAGACCGGGGCCCAAACACTGAAGCTTTCTTT,CATSRDRGPNTEAFF
TRBJ1-1,TRBD1,TRBV5-1,TGCGCCAGCAGCTTGGGACAGGGAGGGGGAACTGAAGCTTTCTTT,CASSLGQGGGTEAFF
TRBJ1-2,TRBD1,TRBV6-5,TGTGCCAGCACCTCAACCGGGACAGGGATCGGCTACACCTTC,CASTSTGTGIGYTF
TRBJ2-7,-,TRBV9,TGTGCCAGCAGCGTAGGATTCGGGGACGAGCAGTACTTC,CASSVGFGDEQYF
TRBJ2-1,-,TRBV19,TGTGCCAGTACTACCGGGATGAATGAGCAGTTCTTC,CASTTGMNEQFF
TRBJ2-4,-,TRBV12-5,TGTGCTAGTGGTTTGGGGTTGGACAAAAACATTCAGTACTTC,CASGLGLDKNIQYF
TRBJ1-1,-,TRBV5-6,TGTGCCAGCAGCTTAGAGGATCGGGACAAAGCTTTCTTT,CASSLEDRDKAFF
TRBJ2-5,-,TRBV3-1/TRBV3-2,TGTGCCAGCAGCAGCTGGACCTCAGTAGAAGAGACCCAGTACTTC,CASSSWTSVEETQYF
TRBJ2-1,-,TRBV5-1,TGCGCCAGCAGCTTATGGGGACATGAGCAGTTCTTC,CASSLWGHEQFF
TRBJ1-5,-,TRBV27,TGTGTCTCGTGGGACTATAGCAATCAGCCCCAGCATTTT,CVSWDYSNQPQHF